The rows below give T cell receptor beta chains drawn from one sample of a study of T cell repertoires in cytomegalovirus infection. TCRdb recomputed calls from the reads with MiXCR, one row per CDR3 protein. The table records more than 150,000 distinct CDR3 sequences, under 25% of them present only once. The sequencing sample was made of PBMCs. All receptors come from a human donor in good health (CMV status not recorded). Some clones in this sample may be carry-over from other donors' samples. Each CDR3 is given with its conserved first and last residue. Each record gives: J gene, D gene, clone size, V gene, CDR3 protein, CDR3 DNA. A D gene is named only where the DNA matches it firmly. Clone size is given for some rows only: seen once, a few or many times, or a class if the clone is expanded.

j_call: TRBJ2-5; d_call: NA; clone_size: NA; v_call: TRBV20-1; cdr3_aa: CSARGYTAQETQYF; cdr3_nt: TGCAGTGCTAGAGGTTACACTGCCCAAGAGACCCAGTACTTC
j_call: TRBJ2-5; d_call: NA; clone_size: NA; v_call: TRBV24-1; cdr3_aa: CATSDSKLGETQYF; cdr3_nt: TGTGCCACCAGTGACTCGAAACTAGGAGAGACCCAGTACTTC
j_call: TRBJ1-2; d_call: TRBD1; clone_size: many; v_call: TRBV2; cdr3_aa: CASTGQGLIYGYTF; cdr3_nt: TGTGCCAGCACCGGACAGGGTTTGATCTATGGCTACACCTTC
j_call: TRBJ2-7; d_call: TRBD1; clone_size: many; v_call: TRBV20-1; cdr3_aa: CSARTGQDVLSYEQYF; cdr3_nt: TGCAGTGCTAGGACAGGGCAGGACGTATTGTCCTACGAGCAGTACTTC
j_call: TRBJ2-2; d_call: NA; clone_size: many; v_call: TRBV7-2; cdr3_aa: CASSQGASLNTGELFF; cdr3_nt: TGTGCCAGCAGCCAAGGGGCCAGCCTAAACACCGGGGAGCTGTTTTTT
j_call: TRBJ2-7; d_call: NA; clone_size: NA; v_call: TRBV11-2; cdr3_aa: CASSSGHEGTYEQYF; cdr3_nt: TGTGCCAGCAGCTCCGGGCACGAGGGAACCTACGAGCAGTACTTC
j_call: TRBJ2-5; d_call: NA; clone_size: NA; v_call: TRBV28; cdr3_aa: CASSPSLGWETQYF; cdr3_nt: TGTGCCAGCAGCCCGTCGTTAGGCTGGGAGACCCAGTACTTC
j_call: TRBJ1-1; d_call: NA; clone_size: many; v_call: TRBV5-1; cdr3_aa: CASSLDDSTRTEAFF; cdr3_nt: TGCGCCAGCAGCTTGGACGACAGCACCCGCACTGAAGCTTTCTTT
j_call: TRBJ2-7; d_call: NA; clone_size: many; v_call: TRBV7-9; cdr3_aa: CASSQGVLSSYEQYF; cdr3_nt: TGTGCCAGCAGCCAGGGTGTTCTGAGCTCCTACGAGCAGTACTTC
j_call: TRBJ2-7; d_call: TRBD2; clone_size: few; v_call: TRBV7-9; cdr3_aa: CASSQSGGAGEQYF; cdr3_nt: TGTGCCAGCAGCCAAAGCGGGGGGGCGGGCGAGCAGTACTTC
j_call: TRBJ2-1; d_call: TRBD2; clone_size: NA; v_call: TRBV2; cdr3_aa: CASSEAGESFF; cdr3_nt: TGTGCCAGCAGTGAGGCGGGGGAGAGTTTCTTC
j_call: TRBJ1-1; d_call: NA; clone_size: once; v_call: TRBV7-9; cdr3_aa: CASSVDRDNTEAFF; cdr3_nt: TGTGCCAGCTCCGTGGACCGAGACAACACTGAAGCTTTCTTT
j_call: TRBJ2-1; d_call: NA; clone_size: once; v_call: TRBV20-1; cdr3_aa: CSAPTIEPPPYNEQFF; cdr3_nt: TGCAGTGCTCCCACTATAGAACCGCCCCCCTACAATGAGCAGTTCTTC
j_call: TRBJ1-1; d_call: NA; clone_size: NA; v_call: TRBV5-1; cdr3_aa: CASRTGLNTEAFF; cdr3_nt: TGCGCCAGCAGAACGGGACTGAACACTGAAGCTTTCTTT
j_call: TRBJ2-2; d_call: TRBD1; clone_size: NA; v_call: TRBV6-5; cdr3_aa: CASSYSGTGPTGELFF; cdr3_nt: TGTGCCAGCAGTTACTCAGGGACAGGGCCCACCGGGGAGCTGTTTTTT
j_call: TRBJ1-1; d_call: NA; clone_size: few; v_call: TRBV20-1; cdr3_aa: CSASPWTERASEAFF; cdr3_nt: TGCAGTGCTAGTCCATGGACGGAGAGAGCCTCTGAAGCTTTCTTT
j_call: TRBJ2-5; d_call: NA; clone_size: few; v_call: TRBV6-2/TRBV6-3; cdr3_aa: CASSYNRETQYF; cdr3_nt: TGTGCCAGCAGTTACAACAGGGAGACCCAGTACTTC
j_call: TRBJ2-7; d_call: TRBD2; clone_size: NA; v_call: TRBV29-1; cdr3_aa: CSVEDRGDRTYEQYF; cdr3_nt: TGCAGCGTTGAAGATCGGGGGGACCGCACCTACGAGCAGTACTTC
j_call: TRBJ1-6; d_call: TRBD1; clone_size: many; v_call: TRBV7-2; cdr3_aa: CASTKDRGSRSPLHF; cdr3_nt: TGTGCCAGCACCAAAGACAGGGGATCAAGATCACCCCTCCACTTT
j_call: TRBJ1-5; d_call: TRBD1; clone_size: NA; v_call: TRBV6-5; cdr3_aa: CASSRGQGIGNQPQHF; cdr3_nt: TGTGCCAGCAGTCGCGGACAGGGGATAGGCAATCAGCCCCAGCATTTT
j_call: TRBJ1-2; d_call: TRBD1; clone_size: few; v_call: TRBV12-3/TRBV12-4; cdr3_aa: CASSLRSGQGALGYTF; cdr3_nt: TGTGCCAGCAGTTTAAGGTCGGGACAGGGGGCGCTTGGCTACACCTTC
j_call: TRBJ2-7; d_call: TRBD2; clone_size: few; v_call: TRBV11-2; cdr3_aa: CASSPSAGGPWEQYF; cdr3_nt: TGTGCCAGCAGCCCCTCCGCGGGGGGGCCTTGGGAGCAGTACTTC
j_call: TRBJ1-1; d_call: NA; clone_size: NA; v_call: TRBV12-5; cdr3_aa: CASGSVMGTEAFF; cdr3_nt: TGTGCTAGTGGTTCGGTAATGGGGACTGAAGCTTTCTTT
j_call: TRBJ2-7; d_call: NA; clone_size: few; v_call: TRBV19; cdr3_aa: CASSINSGRLRYEQYF; cdr3_nt: TGTGCCAGTAGTATAAACTCGGGACGCCTACGATACGAGCAGTACTTC
j_call: TRBJ2-1; d_call: NA; clone_size: many; v_call: TRBV12-3/TRBV12-4; cdr3_aa: CASSLMFGREQFF; cdr3_nt: TGTGCCAGCAGTTTAATGTTCGGCAGGGAGCAGTTCTTC
j_call: TRBJ2-4; d_call: NA; clone_size: NA; v_call: TRBV7-2; cdr3_aa: CASSLGGENIQYF; cdr3_nt: TGTGCCAGCAGCTTAGGGGGGGAAAACATTCAGTACTTC
j_call: TRBJ2-5; d_call: NA; clone_size: many; v_call: TRBV11-2; cdr3_aa: CASSLHLGETQYF; cdr3_nt: TGTGCCAGCAGCTTACATTTGGGGGAGACCCAGTACTTC
j_call: TRBJ1-2; d_call: NA; clone_size: NA; v_call: TRBV11-2; cdr3_aa: CASSFRGGYTF; cdr3_nt: TGTGCCAGCAGCTTCCGTGGGGGCTACACCTTC
j_call: TRBJ2-1; d_call: NA; clone_size: NA; v_call: TRBV29-1; cdr3_aa: CSVGRGSNEQFF; cdr3_nt: TGCAGCGTTGGTCGGGGGAGCAATGAGCAGTTCTTC
j_call: TRBJ2-7; d_call: TRBD2; clone_size: many; v_call: TRBV7-8; cdr3_aa: CASSSGLAGGWSYEQYF; cdr3_nt: TGTGCCAGCAGCTCTGGACTAGCGGGTGGTTGGTCCTACGAGCAGTACTTC
j_call: TRBJ2-7; d_call: TRBD2; clone_size: few; v_call: TRBV6-2/TRBV6-3; cdr3_aa: CASNLLAGGPEVEQYF; cdr3_nt: TGTGCCAGCAACCTACTAGCGGGAGGGCCGGAGGTCGAGCAGTACTTC
j_call: TRBJ1-1; d_call: NA; clone_size: NA; v_call: TRBV4-3; cdr3_aa: CASSQDWESPNTEAFF; cdr3_nt: TGCGCCAGCAGCCAAGATTGGGAGAGCCCGAACACTGAAGCTTTCTTT
j_call: TRBJ2-7; d_call: TRBD2; clone_size: few; v_call: TRBV4-1; cdr3_aa: CASSLTREGLREQYF; cdr3_nt: TGCGCCAGCAGCCTGACGCGGGAGGGCCTACGCGAGCAGTACTTC
j_call: TRBJ2-2; d_call: TRBD1; clone_size: many; v_call: TRBV7-8; cdr3_aa: CASSLQWGQGRTGELFF; cdr3_nt: TGTGCCAGCAGCTTACAATGGGGACAGGGGAGGACCGGGGAGCTGTTTTTT
j_call: TRBJ2-2; d_call: NA; clone_size: NA; v_call: TRBV7-3; cdr3_aa: CASSRGDAGELFF; cdr3_nt: TGTGCCAGCAGTAGGGGGGACGCCGGGGAGCTGTTTTTT
j_call: TRBJ2-5; d_call: NA; clone_size: few; v_call: TRBV30; cdr3_aa: CAWSTGPVAQYF; cdr3_nt: TGTGCCTGGAGTACAGGGCCGGTCGCCCAGTACTTC
j_call: TRBJ1-5; d_call: NA; clone_size: NA; v_call: TRBV10-3; cdr3_aa: CAISEEGSRSNQPQHF; cdr3_nt: TGTGCCATCAGTGAGGAGGGATCGCGCAGCAATCAGCCCCAGCATTTT
j_call: TRBJ2-3; d_call: NA; clone_size: NA; v_call: TRBV20-1; cdr3_aa: CSAPAGRDTQYF; cdr3_nt: TGCAGTGCTCCGGCGGGGAGGGATACGCAGTATTTT
j_call: TRBJ1-1; d_call: NA; clone_size: NA; v_call: TRBV6-1; cdr3_aa: CASSGRGIEAFF; cdr3_nt: TGTGCCAGCAGCGGAAGGGGGATTGAAGCTTTCTTT
j_call: TRBJ2-1; d_call: NA; clone_size: many; v_call: TRBV12-3/TRBV12-4; cdr3_aa: CASTLGDLGHNEQFF; cdr3_nt: TGTGCCAGCACCTTGGGGGACCTGGGGCACAATGAGCAGTTCTTC
j_call: TRBJ2-5; d_call: NA; clone_size: NA; v_call: TRBV5-6; cdr3_aa: CASSLRLGVGQETQYF; cdr3_nt: TGTGCCAGCAGCTTGAGGCTGGGGGTTGGGCAAGAGACCCAGTACTTC
j_call: TRBJ1-2; d_call: TRBD1; clone_size: few; v_call: TRBV5-1; cdr3_aa: CASSFSEGTGVYSGYTF; cdr3_nt: TGCGCCAGCAGTTTTTCGGAGGGGACAGGGGTGTACTCTGGCTACACCTTC
j_call: TRBJ2-1; d_call: TRBD2; clone_size: few; v_call: TRBV11-2; cdr3_aa: CASSSLLAAYNEQFF; cdr3_nt: TGTGCCAGCAGCTCGCTACTAGCGGCCTACAATGAGCAGTTCTTC
j_call: TRBJ1-6; d_call: NA; clone_size: NA; v_call: TRBV5-4; cdr3_aa: CASSFSGDPYNSPLHF; cdr3_nt: TGTGCCAGCAGCTTTTCAGGAGACCCCTATAATTCACCCCTCCACTTT
j_call: TRBJ1-2; d_call: NA; clone_size: NA; v_call: TRBV12-3/TRBV12-4; cdr3_aa: CASSLGGTIGYTF; cdr3_nt: TGTGCCAGCAGTTTAGGGGGGACGATCGGCTACACCTTC
j_call: TRBJ2-2; d_call: TRBD2; clone_size: many; v_call: TRBV29-1; cdr3_aa: CSAGGLATGELFF; cdr3_nt: TGCAGCGCCGGAGGACTAGCGACCGGGGAGCTGTTTTTT
j_call: TRBJ2-7; d_call: NA; clone_size: NA; v_call: TRBV12-3/TRBV12-4; cdr3_aa: CASSPDLARSYEQYF; cdr3_nt: TGTGCCAGCAGTCCCGACCTAGCCCGCTCCTACGAGCAGTACTTC
j_call: TRBJ1-3; d_call: NA; clone_size: few; v_call: TRBV7-6; cdr3_aa: CASSLMGVNSGNTIYF; cdr3_nt: TGTGCCAGCAGCTTAATGGGAGTGAACTCTGGAAACACCATATATTTT
j_call: TRBJ2-5; d_call: NA; clone_size: NA; v_call: TRBV12-3/TRBV12-4; cdr3_aa: CASSLKWFETQYF; cdr3_nt: TGTGCCAGCAGTTTAAAGTGGTTCGAGACCCAGTACTTC
j_call: TRBJ1-1; d_call: NA; clone_size: few; v_call: TRBV7-9; cdr3_aa: CASSAVQGSEAFF; cdr3_nt: TGTGCCAGCAGCGCGGTCCAGGGGTCTGAAGCTTTCTTT
j_call: TRBJ1-1; d_call: NA; clone_size: NA; v_call: TRBV7-9; cdr3_aa: CASSLEVLRTEAFF; cdr3_nt: TGTGCCAGCAGCTTAGAGGTGTTGCGCACTGAAGCTTTCTTT
j_call: TRBJ2-7; d_call: TRBD2; clone_size: NA; v_call: TRBV7-2; cdr3_aa: CASSLAPTGGSNEQYF; cdr3_nt: TGTGCCAGCAGCTTAGCGCCGACGGGAGGAAGCAACGAGCAGTACTTC
j_call: TRBJ2-1; d_call: NA; clone_size: NA; v_call: TRBV19; cdr3_aa: CASSVGGLNEQFF; cdr3_nt: TGTGCCAGTAGCGTCGGGGGATTGAATGAGCAGTTCTTC
j_call: TRBJ2-7; d_call: TRBD1; clone_size: many; v_call: TRBV7-2; cdr3_aa: CASSLSTGGEQYF; cdr3_nt: TGTGCCAGCAGCTTATCTACAGGGGGCGAGCAGTACTTC
j_call: TRBJ2-5; d_call: NA; clone_size: many; v_call: TRBV7-2; cdr3_aa: CASSRSYQETQYF; cdr3_nt: TGTGCCAGCAGCCGGTCGTACCAAGAGACCCAGTACTTC